The 13 T cell receptor beta chains below all came from one sample that was sequenced in a study of blood T cell repertoires in COVID-19. Measured with immunoSEQ multiplex PCR; TCRdb has only the in-frame clones, and not every one. This table holds about 300,000 clones, around 88% found once. The sequenced sample consisted of peripheral blood. These receptors were collected from a woman aged 45 to 65 with acute or convalescent COVID-19.

CDR3 DNA sequence: TGTGCCAGCTCACCCGGTACAGGGGGCGCTGACTATGGCTACACCTTC. The encoded protein is CASSPGTGGADYGYTF. This chain uses TRBV18 with TRBJ1-2; TRBD1 matches at 9 bases. The trim removed 3 bases at V and 3 bases at J, leaving 8 bases unmatched. The germline gives CDR1 KGHSH, CDR2 LQKENI. The CDR3 spans 16 residues.

Regarding this clone: This specimen includes other DNA sequences encoding the same CDR3. V and J are TRBV7-2 and TRBJ1-1, with a possible D match to TRBD1 (6 bases). The CDR3 covers 14 residues. Germline V lookup: CDR1 SGHTA, CDR2 FQGNSA. Trimming removed 5 bases from V and 1 base from J, with 11 bases in between. The CDR3: CASSLRRGNTEAFF. In DNA form, the CDR3 reads TGTGCCAGCAGCCTTCGCAGGGGGAACACTGAAGCTTTCTTT.

The chain carries TRBV27 and TRBJ2-7, with a weak D call TRBD2 (6 bases). The CDR3 has 14 residues. Trimming pared 4 bases from V and 2 bases from J, leaving 12 bases between. Per germline, CDR1 MNHEY and CDR2 SMNVEV (reference sequence). CDR3 bases: TGTGCCAGCAGTTCGGGACTTTATACCTACGAGCAGTACTTC. Its translation is CASSSGLYTYEQYF.

The chain couples TRBV6-5 to TRBJ1-1; possibly TRBD1 for D (5 bases). V was cut by 2 bases and J by 4 bases, with 11 bases left in between. Germline loops: CDR1 MNHEY, CDR2 SVGAGI. The CDR3 is 14 residues long. CDR3 coding DNA: TGTGCCAGCAGTTACCCGGGGGGGGTCACTGAAGCTTTCTTT. Amino acids: CASSYPGGVTEAFF.

The rearrangement joins TRBV6-1 to TRBJ1-4; TRBD1 aligns across 8 bases. Trimming removed 2 bases from V and 5 bases from J; junction bases left unmatched: 1. Germline CDR1 and CDR2: MNHNS and SASEGT. The CDR3 has 14 amino acids. The CDR3 loop is CASSERQGNEKLFF. CDR3 sequence (DNA): TGTGCCAGCAGTGAAAGACAGGGGAATGAAAAACTGTTTTTT.

This chain uses TRBV5-8 with TRBJ2-1; maybe TRBD2 (5 bases). Germline CDR1 reads SGHTS; CDR2 reads YDEGEE. The CDR3 extends over 12 amino acids. The V end lost 4 bases, the J end lost 12 bases, and 14 bases lay between the germline ends. CDR3 sequence: CASSPWGGGQFF. In DNA, the CDR3 is TGTGCCAGCAGCCCTTGGGGTGGAGGGCAGTTCTTC.

The V call is TRBV18, the J call TRBJ2-6; D is possibly TRBD2 (6 bases). This CDR3 contains 15 residues. Germline CDR1 reads KGHSH; CDR2 reads LQKENI. V was shortened by 3 bases and J by 3 bases, with 9 bases between the two germline ends. The CDR3 region has the DNA TGTGCCAGCTCACCGGAGGGGCTTGGGGCCAACGTCCTGACTTTC. This encodes CASSPEGLGANVLTF.

This chain joins TRBV5-1 and TRBJ2-3; the match to TRBD1 covers 7 bases. V lost 3 bases, J lost 2 bases, and 6 bases stayed unmatched. CDR3 length equals 15 residues. The germline gives CDR1 SGHRS, CDR2 YFSETQ. The CDR3 nucleotides read TGCGCCAGCAGCTCCCCCGGGACAGCCACAGATACGCAGTATTTT. Translating gives CASSSPGTATDTQYF.

The V call is TRBV2, the J call TRBJ2-1, with D perhaps TRBD2 (6 bases). This CDR3 region has 11 residues. The germline gives CDR1 SNHLY, CDR2 FYNNEI. V lost 6 bases, J lost 8 bases, and 8 bases lay in between. CDR3 loop: CASREGDEQFF. The CDR3 DNA follows: TGTGCCAGCAGGGAGGGAGATGAGCAGTTCTTC.

The V and J genes are TRBV4-2 and TRBJ1-1; D perhaps matches TRBD1 (6 bases). The germline V and J ends were trimmed by 0 bases and 4 bases, with 12 bases remaining between them. The CDR3 contains 15 residues. In germline, CDR1 is LGHNA, CDR2 YNFKEQ. CDR3 sequence: CASSQDKGVGTEAFF. In DNA form, the CDR3 reads TGTGCCAGCAGCCAAGATAAGGGGGTGGGCACTGAAGCTTTCTTT.

There are a few counts of this clone. The chain links TRBV27 to TRBJ2-2; weak D call: TRBD2 (5 bases). Germline V gives CDR1 MNHEY, CDR2 SMNVEV (reference sequence). This CDR3 region has 14 residues. The V end was cut by 3 bases, the J end by 1 base, with 6 bases between. CDR3 sequence: CASSFGGNTGELFF. CDR3 nucleotide sequence: TGTGCCAGCAGTTTTGGAGGGAACACCGGGGAGCTGTTTTTT.

The V gene is TRBV5-6, the J gene TRBJ1-2; unclear D gene. The V end was cut by 1 base, the J end by 5 bases, with 3 bases between. CDR3 size: 11 residues. The germline V gene has CDR1 SGHDT and CDR2 YYEEEE. CDR3 in amino acids: CASSLSYGYTF. The CDR3 DNA follows: TGTGCCAGCAGCTTGTCATATGGCTACACCTTC.

This rearrangement joins TRBV11-2 to TRBJ2-3, with 11 bases that match TRBD2. Losses at the gene ends were 3 bases for V and 4 bases for J; bases not matched to a gene: 6. In germline, CDR1 is SGHAT, CDR2 FQNNGV. CDR3 size: 16 residues. CDR3 bases: TGTGCCAGCAGCTTTAGCGGGGGGGCAAACCCAGATACGCAGTATTTT. Translated, it gives CASSFSGGANPDTQYF. The full variable domain, with the rest looked up from reference TRBV11-2 and TRBJ2-3, is EAGVAQSPRYKIIEKRQSVAFWCNPISGHATLYWYQQILGQGPKLLIQFQNNGVVDDSQLPKDRFSAERLKGVDSTLKIQPAKLEDSAVYLCASSFSGGANPDTQYFGPGTRLTVL.